Sequencing of this TCR beta chain was carried out in a study of response to subunit inactivated influenza vaccine. General study findings and limits: Authors suggested each seasonal flu vaccination may recruit only limited numbers of new T cells.

TCRdb independently ran MiXCR on the RT-PCR reads; one entry per CDR3 protein. The data show 530,000 or so distinct CDR3 sequences, 10% to 15% seen once. V trimming: 6 bases; J trimming: 3 bases; junction bases outside the gene matches: 9. The CDR3 spans 16 residues. CDR1 and CDR2 from the germline V gene are MNHNS and SASEGT. This clonotype appeared many times. Antigen specificity is unknown. Material: PBMCs from blood, obtained on the day of vaccination. The rearrangement links TRBV6-1 to TRBJ2-1; TRBD2 matches 9 bases. This clonotype was obtained from a man aged 50-60 years who received an inactivated influenza vaccine. The CDR3: CASSSLLAGSYNEQFF. The CDR3 region has the DNA TGTGCCAGCAGCTCCCTTCTAGCGGGGAGCTACAATGAGCAGTTCTTC.